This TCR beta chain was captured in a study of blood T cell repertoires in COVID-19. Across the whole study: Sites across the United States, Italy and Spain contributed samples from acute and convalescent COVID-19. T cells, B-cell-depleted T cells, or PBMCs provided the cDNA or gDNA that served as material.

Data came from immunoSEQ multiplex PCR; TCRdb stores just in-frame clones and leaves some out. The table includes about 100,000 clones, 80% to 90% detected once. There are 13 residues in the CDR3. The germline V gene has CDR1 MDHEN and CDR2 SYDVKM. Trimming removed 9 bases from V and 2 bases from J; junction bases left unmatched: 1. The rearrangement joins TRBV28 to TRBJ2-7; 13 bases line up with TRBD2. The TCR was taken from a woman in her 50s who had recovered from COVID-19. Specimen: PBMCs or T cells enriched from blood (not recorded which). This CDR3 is CASTSGRAYEQYF. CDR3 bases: TGTGCCAGTACTAGCGGGAGGGCCTACGAGCAGTACTTC.